One sample yielded the 5 T cell receptor beta chains listed below, sequenced in a study of blood T cells in healthy people across ages. The authors ran a second PCR of about 6 to 12 cycles using a sample-barcoded 5' primer and a J-beta primer mix. TCRdb redid the calling of the 5' RACE reads with MiXCR, one entry per CDR3 protein. The sample has roughly 800,000 distinct CDR3 sequences; 58% are singletons. Source material: blood. Source of these receptors: a young man in good health.

This clonotype was seen a handful of times. This rearrangement joins TRBV4-2 to TRBJ2-5; TRBD2 matches at 14 bases. V gave up 4 bases and J gave up 11 bases; unmatched junction bases: 12. The CDR3 runs 16 residues. Germline V lookup: CDR1 LGHNA, CDR2 YNFKEQ. The CDR3 region has the DNA TGTGCCAGCAGCCCCCAGACTAGCGGGAGGGCCGATGAGCAGTACTTC. As protein: CASSPQTSGRADEQYF.

This clonotype came up once. The V call is TRBV6-2 or TRBV6-3, the J call TRBJ1-6; the D gene is possibly TRBD1 (5 bases). Trimming cost V 4 bases and J 7 bases, with 11 bases left between them. This CDR3 contains 14 residues. Per the germline V gene, CDR1 is MNHEY and CDR2 is SVGEGT. This CDR3 is CASSWSGQNSPLHF. CDR3 DNA sequence: TGTGCCAGCAGTTGGTCCGGACAAAATTCACCCCTCCACTTT.

The chain combines TRBV29-1 with TRBJ2-1, with no clear D. The CDR3 totals 13 residues. The V end was cut by 7 bases, the J end by 2 bases, with 12 bases between. CDR1 is SQVTM, CDR2 ANQGSEA, per germline. The CDR3 here is CSADTPTYNEQFF. Here the CDR3 DNA reads TGCAGCGCCGACACGCCGACCTACAATGAGCAGTTCTTC.

This chain uses TRBV20-1 with TRBJ1-1, with 7 bases aligning to TRBD1. This CDR3 is built from 14 residues. From germline, CDR1 is DFQATT and CDR2 SNEGSKA (reference sequence). Trimming took 5 bases from V and 0 from J; bases not matched to a gene: 6. The CDR3 DNA reads TGCAGTGCTCACCCGGGACAGTTGAACACTGAAGCTTTCTTT. This encodes CSAHPGQLNTEAFF.

This chain connects TRBV20-1 to TRBJ2-1; weak D call: TRBD2 (5 bases). V was shortened by 6 bases and J by 8 bases, with 20 bases between the two germline ends. CDR1 is DFQATT, CDR2 SNEGSKA, per germline (reference sequence). The CDR3 sequence is 14 residues long. The CDR3 sequence is CSAPPPIASHEQFF. DNA of the CDR3: TGCAGTGCCCCCCCCCCAATAGCGAGCCATGAGCAGTTCTTC.